This T cell receptor beta chain derives from a study of T-cell reconstitution after alpha-beta-depleted transplantation in children. Whole-study results and caveats: Reportedly, only several hundred clones from non-depleted graft cells drove alpha-beta T-cell counts at about two months.

This clonotype was counted a few times. Its antigen is unknown. Unique molecular identifiers were incorporated during preparation of the TCRbeta library. TCRdb passed the PCR reads through MiXCR, listing each CDR3 protein once. The sample has about 58,000 distinct CDR3 sequences; 35% to 55% are singletons. The specimen comprised PBMCs, mostly from graft donor cells, sampled 360 days after TCRalphabeta/CD19-depleted stem cell transplant. The source is a male patient aged 10-17 years who had a stem cell transplant for acute lymphoblastic leukemia, so the T cells may come from the graft donor.

Here the CDR3 reads CASSQERGREETQYF. CDR3 coding DNA: TGCGCCAGCAGCCAAGAGCGGGGGAGGGAAGAGACCCAGTACTTC. The rearrangement uses TRBV4-1 and TRBJ2-5, with 7 positions matching TRBD2. V lost 0 bases, J lost 3 bases, and 4 bases stayed unmatched. The CDR3 consists of 15 residues. CDR1 and CDR2 from the germline V gene are MGHRA and YSYEKL.